A selection of T cell receptor beta chains follows, all from one sample in a study of vaccination effects on CD4 cells after COVID-19. The repertoire was sequenced with immunoSEQ multiplex PCR; TCRdb's copy has only in-frame clones and lacks some. The data show tens of thousands of clones, around 79% seen once. No antigen has been identified for these receptors. Here the sequenced sample was CD4+ T cells from PBMCs cultured with HCoV-NL63 spike peptides, taken before COVID-19 vaccination. These receptors were obtained from a human donor who had a prior SARS-CoV-2 infection. Each CDR3 is given with its conserved first and last residue. Fields, in order: J gene, D gene, V gene, clone size, CDR3 protein, CDR3 DNA. D genes are given only for firm matches. Size tells how often a clone was seen (once, few, many) or the class of an expanded clone, and some rows leave it out.

TRBJ2-1 TRBD2 TRBV15 NA CATSRDPAGGGREQFF TGTGCCACCAGCAGAGATCCAGCGGGAGGGGGAAGGGAGCAGTTCTTC
TRBJ2-7 NA TRBV4-1 NA CASSQEAALVSRERSYEQYF TGCGCCAGCAGCCAAGAGGCGGCCTTAGTTAGTAGGGAAAGGTCCTACGAGCAGTACTTC
TRBJ1-2 NA TRBV7-2 few CASSTQLGPTGTNYGYTF TGTGCCAGCAGCACGCAATTGGGCCCGACAGGAACTAACTATGGCTACACCTTC
TRBJ1-3 TRBD1 TRBV18 NA CASSEGQAYSGNTIYF TGTGCCAGCTCAGAGGGACAGGCATACTCTGGAAACACCATATATTTT
TRBJ1-2 NA TRBV5-4 NA CASSLAASDGYTF TGTGCCAGCAGCTTGGCCGCCTCCGATGGCTACACCTTC
TRBJ2-2 NA TRBV5-8 NA CASSPLRTNTGELFF TGTGCCAGCAGCCCCCTGAGGACGAACACCGGGGAGCTGTTTTTT
TRBJ1-5 NA TRBV18 NA CASSLQGISNQPQHF TGTGCCAGCTCACTGCAGGGCATTAGCAATCAGCCCCAGCATTTT
TRBJ2-2 TRBD2 TRBV5-1 NA CASSPGNSGTGELFF TGCGCCAGCAGCCCCGGGAATAGCGGGACCGGGGAGCTGTTTTTT
TRBJ2-4 NA TRBV11-3 NA CASRGYAKNIQYF TGTGCCAGCAGGGGTTATGCCAAAAACATTCAGTACTTC
TRBJ1-6 NA TRBV19 once CASSPVQGTVGSPLHF TGTGCCAGTAGTCCGGTACAGGGAACGGTAGGATCACCCCTCCACTTT
TRBJ2-6 TRBD2 TRBV29-1 NA CSVRGYSGANVLTF TGCAGCGTGCGGGGGTACTCTGGGGCCAACGTCCTGACTTTC
TRBJ2-3 TRBD2 TRBV14 NA CASSPGLAGPDFASTDTQYF TGTGCCAGCAGCCCGGGACTAGCGGGCCCTGACTTCGCTAGCACAGATACGCAGTATTTT
TRBJ1-5 NA TRBV6-2/TRBV6-3 NA CASSYFGGGFQPQHF TGTGCCAGCAGTTACTTCGGAGGGGGTTTTCAGCCCCAGCATTTT
TRBJ2-2 NA TRBV7-9 NA CASSFSTGGPEELFF TGTGCCAGCAGCTTTTCCACGGGGGGCCCCGAGGAGCTGTTTTTT
TRBJ2-5 NA TRBV5-1 NA CASSLVSTGLETQYF TGCGCCAGCAGCTTGGTGTCCACAGGGTTGGAGACCCAGTACTTC
TRBJ2-3 TRBD2 TRBV19 NA CASSKVAGGPLGTDTQYF TGTGCCAGTAGTAAAGTAGCGGGAGGGCCCTTGGGCACAGATACGCAGTATTTT
TRBJ2-7 TRBD2 TRBV7-2 NA CASSSSGGRAGYEQYF TGTGCCAGCAGCTCTAGCGGGGGGAGAGCTGGGTACGAGCAGTACTTC
TRBJ2-1 NA TRBV11-3 few CASSFPSTRLGHNEQFF TGTGCCAGCAGCTTCCCTTCGACCCGCCTCGGGCACAATGAGCAGTTCTTC
TRBJ2-3 NA TRBV4-1 NA CASSQGAPRSTDTQYF TGCGCCAGCAGCCAAGGGGCACCCCGGAGCACAGATACGCAGTATTTT
TRBJ2-5 TRBD2 TRBV27 NA CATSQRGTETQYF TGTGCTACGAGTCAGCGGGGCACAGAGACCCAGTACTTC
TRBJ1-2 NA TRBV30 NA CAWTLDRGSYGYTF TGTGCCTGGACGCTGGACAGAGGAAGCTATGGCTACACCTTC
TRBJ1-1 TRBD1 TRBV30 NA CAWSVIRRQGAGTEAFF TGTGCCTGGAGTGTAATTAGGAGACAGGGGGCCGGCACTGAAGCTTTCTTT
TRBJ2-3 TRBD2 TRBV7-3 NA CASSSRTLPLAGRGFTDTQYF TGTGCCAGCAGCTCGCGAACATTACCCTTAGCTGGGCGGGGGTTCACAGATACGCAGTATTTT
TRBJ2-5 NA TRBV7-2 NA CASSLVRGPTETQYF TGTGCCAGCAGCTTAGTTAGGGGCCCCACCGAGACCCAGTACTTC
TRBJ2-3 TRBD2 TRBV3-1/TRBV3-2 NA CASSLAGGPNTQYF TGTGCCAGCAGCCTAGCGGGGGGGCCAAATACGCAGTATTTT
TRBJ1-2 TRBD1 TRBV15 NA CATSPGQGSYGYTF TGTGCCACCAGCCCGGGACAGGGGTCGTATGGCTACACCTTC
TRBJ1-5 TRBD1 TRBV3-1/TRBV3-2 NA CASSQGTGGDQPQHF TGTGCCAGCAGCCAAGGGACAGGGGGAGATCAGCCCCAGCATTTT
TRBJ2-1 NA TRBV7-2 NA CASSVKIRGVKNEQFF TGTGCCAGCAGCGTTAAAATCAGGGGGGTAAAGAATGAGCAGTTCTTC
TRBJ1-2 TRBD1 TRBV7-8 NA CASSFTRQGGGYTF TGTGCCAGCAGCTTCACTCGACAGGGGGGAGGCTACACCTTC
TRBJ2-1 NA TRBV5-4 NA CASSSENEQFF TGTGCCAGCAGCTCCGAAAATGAGCAGTTCTTC
TRBJ1-2 TRBD1 TRBV6-5 NA CASSPDRDYGYTF TGTGCCAGCAGCCCGGACAGGGACTATGGCTACACCTTC
TRBJ1-5 NA TRBV18 NA CASSPGNFQPQHF TGTGCCAGCTCACCGGGAAATTTTCAGCCCCAGCATTTT
TRBJ1-6 NA TRBV27 NA CASSRGNNSPLHF TGTGCCAGCAGCCGGGGCAATAATTCACCCCTCCACTTT
TRBJ1-1 NA TRBV4-3 NA CASSPVGGRGGTEAFF TGCGCCAGCAGTCCCGTGGGAGGGCGCGGGGGGACTGAAGCTTTCTTT
TRBJ2-2 NA TRBV30 NA CAWSVVGADTGELFF TGTGCCTGGAGTGTTGTGGGGGCGGACACCGGGGAGCTGTTTTTT
TRBJ2-7 NA TRBV5-6 few CASSLWQGLKSYEQYF TGTGCCAGCAGCTTATGGCAGGGACTGAAATCCTACGAGCAGTACTTC
TRBJ2-7 NA TRBV7-2 once CASSPGLTKVGYEQYF TGTGCCAGCAGCCCGGGTTTAACGAAAGTCGGCTACGAGCAGTACTTC
TRBJ1-1 TRBD1 TRBV30 NA CAWSEGALAEAFF TGTGCCTGGAGTGAGGGGGCGCTGGCTGAAGCTTTCTTT
TRBJ1-2 TRBD1 TRBV2 few CASSRGPGQGFGYGYTF TGTGCCAGCAGTAGGGGCCCGGGACAGGGATTTGGCTATGGCTACACCTTC
TRBJ2-1 TRBD2 TRBV11-2 once CASSLVWGTSGSDEQFF TGTGCCAGCAGCCTAGTTTGGGGGACTAGCGGGAGTGATGAGCAGTTCTTC
TRBJ2-7 TRBD1 TRBV28 NA CASSSPGQLYEQYF TGTGCCAGCAGTTCTCCGGGACAGCTATACGAGCAGTACTTC
TRBJ2-3 TRBD2 TRBV7-2 NA CASSARQKRGYTDTQYF TGTGCCAGCAGCGCTCGCCAGAAGCGGGGCTACACAGATACGCAGTATTTT
TRBJ2-2 NA TRBV4-1 NA CASSQVFTGELFF TGCGCCAGCAGCCAAGTTTTCACCGGGGAGCTGTTTTTT
TRBJ1-1 NA TRBV7-2 NA CASSRQVDTEAFF TGTGCCAGCAGCCGGCAGGTTGACACTGAAGCTTTCTTT
TRBJ2-7 TRBD1 TRBV5-6 NA CASSIAAGGYEQYF TGTGCCAGCAGCATTGCGGCAGGGGGTTACGAGCAGTACTTC
TRBJ2-5 TRBD2 TRBV9 NA CASSFSSGSSETQYF TGTGCCAGCAGCTTCTCTAGCGGGAGCTCCGAGACCCAGTACTTC
TRBJ1-2 NA TRBV30 NA CASSDGPNYGYTF TGTGCCTCTTCGGACGGACCTAACTATGGCTACACCTTC
TRBJ1-4 NA TRBV9 few CASTLVNEKLFF TGTGCCAGCACCCTCGTGAATGAAAAACTGTTTTTT
TRBJ2-3 NA TRBV5-1 NA CASSSGTSRGDTQYF TGCGCCAGCAGCTCCGGGACTTCGAGGGGCGATACGCAGTATTTT
TRBJ2-2 NA TRBV18 NA CASSPPLSDLNTGELFF TGTGCCAGCTCACCACCGCTTTCGGACTTGAACACCGGGGAGCTGTTTTTT
TRBJ2-7 TRBD1 TRBV7-9 NA CASSRTGRSSYEQYF TGTGCCAGCAGCCGGACAGGAAGGAGCTCCTACGAGCAGTACTTC
TRBJ1-6 NA TRBV25-1 NA CASSDFANSPLHF TGTGCCAGCAGTGATTTTGCAAATTCACCCCTCCACTTT
TRBJ1-2 NA TRBV6-5 NA CAGGGFRYGYTF TGTGCCGGGGGAGGGTTTCGCTATGGCTACACCTTC
TRBJ2-7 NA TRBV7-9 once CASSLVRGGQDYEQYF TGTGCCAGCAGCTTAGTCCGGGGGGGACAGGACTACGAGCAGTACTTC